These 18 T cell receptor beta chains share one sample of origin, sequenced in a study of blood T cell repertoires in COVID-19. TCRdb's copy holds only in-frame clones and misses some; the assay was immunoSEQ multiplex PCR. The sample includes about 110,000 clones, around four fifths of them seen just once. The sequencing sample was made of peripheral blood. Receptors originate from an older woman with acute or convalescent COVID-19.

The chain employs TRBV19 and TRBJ1-1; 9 bases map to TRBD1. V shed 5 bases and J 0 bases; nucleotides not matched to a gene: 4. Germline CDR1 is LNHDA and CDR2 is SQIVND (reference sequence). The CDR3 length is 15 residues. In DNA form, the CDR3 reads TGTGCCAGTAGTCGGACAGGGGCAATGAACACTGAAGCTTTCTTT. Its translation is CASSRTGAMNTEAFF.

The chain employs TRBV3-1 (or the pseudogene TRBV3-2) and TRBJ2-1, with a weak D call TRBD2 (5 bases). V lost 0 bases and J 7 bases, leaving 10 bases between the germline ends. The CDR3 length is 14 residues. Germline assignment: CDR1 LGHDT and CDR2 YNNKEL (reference sequence). CDR3 sequence reads: CASSQDDEGNEQFF. The CDR3 region has the DNA TGTGCCAGCAGCCAAGATGATGAGGGTAATGAGCAGTTCTTC.

The J gene is TRBJ2-4, the V gene TRBV19, with 10 bases matching TRBD1. V trimming: 3 bases; J trimming: 3 bases; junction bases outside the gene matches: 5. Germline-derived CDR1 and CDR2 are LNHDA and SQIVND (reference sequence). The length of the CDR3 is 16 residues. CDR3 DNA: TGTGCCAGTAGTATTCGGACAGGGGGTAGCAAAAACATTCAGTACTTC. This gives the protein CASSIRTGGSKNIQYF.

The rearrangement joins TRBV7-2 to TRBJ2-7; D unclear. Germline V lookup: CDR1 SGHTA, CDR2 FQGNSA. The V gene lost 1 base and the J gene lost 2 bases, with 6 bases spanning the gap. CDR3 length: 13 residues. The CDR3, as DNA: TGTGCCAGCAGCTTAGGTGAGGCCTACGAGCAGTACGTC. Residues: CASSLGEAYEQYV.

The rearrangement uses TRBV2 and TRBJ1-4; perhaps TRBD1 as D (5 bases). The CDR3 is 14 residues long. Deletions cut 7 bases from V and 0 bases from J, with 9 bases between. From germline, CDR1 is SNHLY and CDR2 FYNNEI. Written as DNA, the CDR3 is TGTGCCAGCAAGCTGACAGCAACTAATGAAAAACTGTTTTTT. This translates into CASKLTATNEKLFF.

V gene TRBV7-8 combines with J gene TRBJ1-5; D may be TRBD1 (5 bases). The CDR3 is 14 amino acids. Germline CDR1 is SGHVS and CDR2 is FQNEAQ. Trimming took off 3 bases at V and 3 bases at J, with 9 bases between the two ends. The CDR3 bases are TGTGCCAGCAGCTTTACAGGCGTCAATCAGCCCCAGCATTTT. This gives the protein CASSFTGVNQPQHF.

V usage is TRBV16 and J usage is TRBJ2-1; the D is unclear. The V end lost 4 bases, the J end lost 5 bases, and 12 bases lay between the germline ends. The germline V gene has CDR1 KGHSY and CDR2 FQNENV. The CDR3 consists of 14 residues. The CDR3 here is CASSLTRSNNEQFF. The CDR3 coding sequence is TGTGCCAGCAGCCTAACACGTTCAAACAATGAGCAGTTCTTC.

The chain joins TRBV18 to TRBJ1-4; 7 nucleotides line up with TRBD1. CDR1 is KGHSH and CDR2 is LQKENI in the germline V gene. There are 15 residues in the CDR3. The junction had 3 bases not matched to a gene; V was cut back by 1 base and J by 4 bases. The CDR3 nucleotides are TGTGCCAGCTCACCACAGGGGGCAGATAATGAAAAACTGTTTTTT. The encoded protein is CASSPQGADNEKLFF.

V usage is TRBV19 and J usage is TRBJ1-1, with D possibly TRBD1 on 6 matching bases. The CDR3 is 17 amino acids. The germline V gene has CDR1 LNHDA and CDR2 SQIVND (reference sequence). The V end lost 7 bases, the J end lost 1 base, and 22 bases lay between the germline ends. DNA of the CDR3: TGTGCCAGTATGTTCGAGGGGGTGAAGAAATGGAACACTGAAGCTTTCTTT. Translating it yields CASMFEGVKKWNTEAFF.

J is TRBJ1-4 and V is TRBV9, with TRBD1 matching 10 bases. With V trimmed by 4 bases and J by 0 bases, 6 bases remained unmatched. The V gene's germline CDR1 is SGDLS and CDR2 YYNGEE. The CDR3 consists of 17 residues. CDR3 sequence (DNA): TGTGCCAGCAGCCCAAGGACAGGGGGTGCAACTAATGAAAAACTGTTTTTT. Translation gives CASSPRTGGATNEKLFF.

J is TRBJ1-1 and V is TRBV7-9; 7 bases are a match to TRBD1. The length of the CDR3 is 12 residues. With V trimmed by 5 bases and J by 9 bases, 6 bases remained unmatched. The germline CDR1 and CDR2 sequences are SEHNR and FQNEAQ (reference sequence). CDR3: CASSLTGLKAFF. Written as DNA, the CDR3 is TGTGCCAGCAGCCTGACAGGGTTAAAAGCTTTCTTT. Using reference TRBV7-9 and TRBJ1-1 for the parts outside the CDR3, the full variable domain is DTGVSQNPRHKITKRGQNVTFRCDPISEHNRLYWYRQTLGQGPEFLTYFQNEAQLEKSRLLSDRFSAERPKGSFSTLEIQRTEQGDSAMYLCASSLTGLKAFFGQGTRLTVV.

The gene calls are TRBV7-2 and TRBJ2-7; no reliable D call. The CDR3 sequence is 14 residues long. Per the germline V gene, CDR1 is SGHTA and CDR2 is FQGNSA. Trimming cost V 5 bases and J 3 bases, with 14 bases left between them. The CDR3 region has the DNA TGTGCCAGCAGCGTGTACGTCGGTTACTACGAGCAGTACGTC. This sequence encodes CASSVYVGYYEQYV.

The chain uses TRBV5-6 and TRBJ1-5; 9 bases match TRBD1. There are 17 residues in the CDR3. Germline-derived CDR1 and CDR2 are SGHDT and YYEEEE. Trimming at V came to 4 bases and at J to 2 bases, leaving 10 bases not matched to a gene. The CDR3 DNA is TGTGCCAGCAGCGGCGCGGGACAGGGAGGCGGCAATCAGCCCCAGCATTTT. This encodes CASSGAGQGGGNQPQHF.

This chain connects TRBV5-4 to TRBJ1-1; 8 nucleotides match TRBD1. Germline V CDR1 and CDR2: SGHNT, YYREEE (reference sequence). Losses at the gene ends were 4 bases for V and 5 bases for J; bases not matched to a gene: 7. This CDR3 region has 14 residues. Here the CDR3 DNA reads TGTGCCAGCAGCGGCAGGGGGCGCGGTACTGAAGCTTTCTTT. Its translation is CASSGRGRGTEAFF. Based on the CDR3 plus reference TRBV5-4 and TRBJ1-1, the full variable domain is ETGVTQSPTHLIKTRGQQVTLRCSSQSGHNTVSWYQQALGQGPQFIFQYYREEENGRGNFPPRFSGLQFPNYSSELNVNALELDDSALYLCASSGRGRGTEAFFGQGTRLTVV.

This clone was found once. The chain is built from TRBV27 and TRBJ2-3, with unresolved D. V was clipped by 6 bases and J by 1 base, with 11 bases between them. Germline V gives CDR1 MNHEY, CDR2 SMNVEV (reference sequence). The CDR3 runs to 14 residues. The CDR3 DNA reads TGTGCCAGCAGCGTCCGGGTGGGCACAGATACGCAGTATTTT. Translating gives CASSVRVGTDTQYF.

V is TRBV29-1 and J is TRBJ2-7, with 8 bases that match TRBD1. The CDR3 length is 16 residues. Trimming removed 7 bases from V and 3 bases from J; junction bases left unmatched: 17. The germline CDR1 and CDR2 sequences are SQVTM and ANQGSEA. CDR3 amino acids: CSAVGGQGAEFYEQYF. The DNA of the CDR3 is TGCAGCGCTGTGGGTGGGCAGGGGGCTGAATTCTACGAGCAGTACTTC.

The chain employs TRBV4-2 and TRBJ2-1; no definite D call. CDR1 is LGHNA, CDR2 YNFKEQ, per germline. Trimming stripped 0 bases from V and 4 bases from J, with 16 bases between. CDR3 size: 17 residues. In DNA, the CDR3 is TGTGCCAGCAGCCAAGAGGTCAGCCGGATACTATACAATGAGCAGTTCTTC. Translated: CASSQEVSRILYNEQFF.

The chain has TRBV29-1 and TRBJ1-1; unclear D gene. CDR3 length equals 14 residues. Germline loops: CDR1 SQVTM, CDR2 ANQGSEA. The ends were cut back, 4 bases at V and 1 base at J, with 13 bases in the middle. The CDR3 DNA sequence: TGCAGCGTTGCCGGTTGGGCGGGGAACACTGAAGCTTTCTTT. Protein sequence: CSVAGWAGNTEAFF.